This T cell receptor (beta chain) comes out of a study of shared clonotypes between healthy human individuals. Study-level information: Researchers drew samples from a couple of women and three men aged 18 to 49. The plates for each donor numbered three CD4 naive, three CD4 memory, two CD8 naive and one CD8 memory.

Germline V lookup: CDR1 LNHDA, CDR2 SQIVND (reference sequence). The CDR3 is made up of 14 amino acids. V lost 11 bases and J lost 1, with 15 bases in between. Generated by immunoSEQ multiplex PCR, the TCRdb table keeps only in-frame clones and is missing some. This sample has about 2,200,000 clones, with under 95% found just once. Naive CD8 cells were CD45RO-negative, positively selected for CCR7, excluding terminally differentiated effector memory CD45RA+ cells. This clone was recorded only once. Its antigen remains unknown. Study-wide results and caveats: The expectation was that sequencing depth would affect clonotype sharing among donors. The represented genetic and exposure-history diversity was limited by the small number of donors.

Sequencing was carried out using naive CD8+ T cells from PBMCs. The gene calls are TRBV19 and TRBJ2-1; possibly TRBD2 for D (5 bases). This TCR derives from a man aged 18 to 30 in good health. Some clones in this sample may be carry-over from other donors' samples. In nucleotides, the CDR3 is TGTGCCTCCTCGTACGGCGGGTCCTACAATGAGCAGTTCTTC. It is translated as CASSYGGSYNEQFF.